These 6 T cell receptor beta chains were all obtained from the same sample, sequenced in a study of CD8 T cell repertoires and HIV-1 epitope variants. Sequencing used immunoSEQ multiplex PCR; TCRdb keeps in-frame clones, though not all of them. The data contain about 5,600 clones, about two thirds of them singletons. These TCRs are of unknown antigen specificity. Input material: cultured CD8+ T cells derived from PBMCs. The receptors here all came from a male donor with HIV.

The CDR3 protein is CASSPSSGRGAYEQYF. The CDR3 nucleotides are TGTGCCAGCAGCCCTTCTAGCGGCCGAGGAGCCTACGAGCAGTACTTC. This chain connects TRBV9 to TRBJ2-7; 7 positions agree with TRBD2. V dropped 4 bases and J dropped 2; count of bases not matched to a gene: 12. CDR1 SGDLS and CDR2 YYNGEE come from the germline V gene. The CDR3 is 16 amino acids.

This clone has more than one count but fewer than ten. The V and J genes are TRBV19 and TRBJ1-2; D uncertain. Trimming stripped 5 bases from V and 4 bases from J, with 8 bases between. Germline lookup yields CDR1 LNHDA and CDR2 SQIVND (reference sequence). CDR3 length equals 12 residues. CDR3 protein: CASSPGSYGYTF. CDR3 bases: TGTGCCAGTAGTCCCGGCAGCTATGGCTACACCTTC. The whole variable domain, filled in from reference TRBV19 and TRBJ1-2, reads DGGITQSPKYLFRKEGQNVTLSCEQNLNHDAMYWYRQDPGQGLRLIYYSQIVNDFQKGDIAEGYSVSREKKESFPLTVTSAQKNPTAFYLCASSPGSYGYTFGSGTRLTVV.

The chain uses TRBV4-2 and TRBJ1-2, with TRBD1 identical over 7 bases. Per germline, CDR1 LGHNA and CDR2 YNFKEQ. The junction had 14 bases not matched to a gene; V was cut back by 1 base and J by 3 bases. The CDR3 totals 18 residues. This chain's CDR3 is CASSQVESRRGRDYGYTF. CDR3 DNA: TGTGCCAGCAGCCAAGTGGAAAGTCGGAGGGGGCGCGACTATGGCTACACCTTC.

The rearrangement uses TRBV6-5 and TRBJ2-1; 11 bases line up with TRBD2. The CDR3 length is 14 residues. The V segment lost 6 bases and the J segment 7 bases; nucleotides outside the gene matches: 5. Germline CDR1 MNHEY, CDR2 SVGAGI. CDR3 sequence (DNA): TGTGCCAGCAGGGCTAGCGGGGGGTTTAATGAGCAGTTCTTC. This sequence encodes CASRASGGFNEQFF.

The chain employs TRBV28 and TRBJ2-7; possibly TRBD2 for D (5 bases). The CDR3 consists of 14 residues. V dropped 2 bases and J dropped 0 bases, with 8 bases sitting between them. Looked up from germline, CDR1 is MDHEN and CDR2 is SYDVKM. The CDR3 bases are TGTGCCAGCAGTTTAATAGCGAGCTCCTACGAGCAGTACTTC. Translation gives CASSLIASSYEQYF.

In the case of this clone: The sample contains more than one DNA sequence encoding this CDR3. The chain links TRBV29-1 to TRBJ2-3; D ambiguous. V lost 7 bases and J lost 6, with 17 bases in between. From germline, CDR1 is SQVTM and CDR2 ANQGSEA. The CDR3 contains 13 residues. CDR3: CSALAVGSDTQYF. Written as DNA, the CDR3 is TGCAGCGCCCTTGCGGTCGGCAGCGATACGCAGTATTTT.